The rows below give T cell receptor beta chains drawn from one sample of a study of radiotherapy plus CTLA-4 blockade in lung cancer. Profiled with immunoSEQ multiplex PCR; TCRdb holds only in-frame clones, not every one. This table holds about 95,000 clones, 83% found once. The material was peripheral blood, obtained from a patient treated with radiotherapy plus ipilimumab. The receptors derive from a human donor with non-small cell lung cancer who had stable disease on radiotherapy plus ipilimumab. The CDR3 runs from the conserved cysteine through the conserved F or W. Fields, in order: J gene, D gene, V gene, clone size, CDR3 protein, CDR3 DNA. The D gene is left open where the match is weak. Rows give clone size only sometimes, using once, few, many, or a class for an expanded clone.

>TRBJ1-1|-|TRBV7-2|-
CASSSGRGGTEAFF
TGTGCCAGCAGCTCGGGCCGTGGCGGGACTGAAGCTTTCTTT
>TRBJ1-1|-|TRBV5-1|-
CASSLEGGFTEAFF
TGCGCCAGCAGCTTGGAAGGGGGTTTCACTGAAGCTTTCTTT
>TRBJ2-7|-|TRBV11-2|-
CASRSLATYEQYF
TGTGCCAGCAGGTCTCTAGCGACCTACGAGCAGTACTTC
>TRBJ2-7|TRBD1|TRBV5-1|-
CASSFGQGSYEQYF
TGCGCCAGCAGCTTCGGACAGGGGTCTTACGAGCAGTACTTC
>TRBJ2-6|-|TRBV5-1|-
CASSEYSGANVLTF
TGCGCCAGCAGTGAGTACTCTGGGGCCAACGTCCTGACTTTC
>TRBJ2-7|TRBD1|TRBV6-5|-
CASSAGTDTYEQYF
TGTGCCAGCAGCGCCGGGACAGATACCTACGAGCAGTACTTC
>TRBJ1-1|TRBD1|TRBV11-3|-
CASSLGQGNTEAFF
TGTGCCAGCAGCTTAGGACAGGGGAACACTGAAGCTTTCTTT
>TRBJ2-1|-|TRBV30|-
CAWSVSRYEFF
TGTGCCTGGAGTGTATCCCGGTATGAGTTCTTC
>TRBJ2-5|TRBD2|TRBV7-3|-
CASSFRLAGGGETQYF
TGTGCCAGCAGCTTCCGATTAGCGGGAGGGGGGGAGACCCAGTACTTC
>TRBJ2-7|-|TRBV27|once
CASSFPSYEQYF
TGTGCCAGCAGTTTCCCCTCCTACGAGCAGTACTTC
>TRBJ1-1|-|TRBV6-1|-
CASSKSGTGNTEAFF
TGTGCCAGCAGTAAATCCGGGACCGGCAACACTGAAGCTTTCTTT
>TRBJ2-1|-|TRBV14|few
CASSQGRLNEQFF
TGTGCCAGCAGCCAAGGGCGGCTCAATGAGCAGTTCTTC
>TRBJ2-7|TRBD1|TRBV28|-
CASSEPRDRSYEQYF
TGTGCCAGCAGTGAACCCCGGGACAGGTCCTACGAGCAGTACTTC
>TRBJ1-2|-|TRBV6-6|-
CASSPDRWGYTF
TGTGCCAGCAGTCCGGACCGGTGGGGCTACACCTTC
>TRBJ2-7|-|TRBV18|-
CASSQGGAGEQYF
TGTGCCAGCTCACAGGGGGGAGCGGGAGAGCAGTACTTC
>TRBJ2-1|TRBD1|TRBV28|-
CASSPSRQGGGEQFF
TGTGCCAGCAGTCCCAGCCGACAGGGCGGCGGTGAGCAGTTCTTC
>TRBJ2-3|TRBD2|TRBV29-1|once
CSVELAGSTDTQYF
TGCAGCGTTGAACTAGCGGGAAGCACAGATACGCAGTATTTT
>TRBJ2-5|-|TRBV5-4|few
CASSLRETQYF
TGTGCCAGCAGCTTGAGGGAGACCCAGTACTTC
>TRBJ1-1|-|TRBV7-3|-
CASSAGPDTEAFF
TGTGCCAGCAGCGCAGGGCCTGACACTGAAGCTTTCTTT
>TRBJ2-7|-|TRBV7-9|-
CASSLEGGGRYEQYF
TGTGCCAGCAGCTTAGAGGGGGGAGGACGTTACGAGCAGTACTTC
>TRBJ1-6|-|TRBV7-9|-
CASRPDRGLYNSPLHF
TGTGCCAGCCGCCCCGATCGGGGTCTCTATAATTCACCCCTCCACTTT
>TRBJ1-5|-|TRBV7-2|-
CASSLYLGLSNQPQHF
TGTGCCAGCAGCTTATATCTGGGGCTGAGTAATCAGCCCCAGCATTTT
>TRBJ1-5|-|TRBV4-2|-
CASSQDVEGLVDQPQHF
TGTGCCAGCAGCCAAGATGTGGAGGGACTAGTGGATCAGCCCCAGCATTTT
>TRBJ1-2|-|TRBV25-1|-
CASSDVGYYGGYTF
TGTGCCAGCAGTGACGTTGGGTACTACGGTGGCTACACCTTC
>TRBJ1-2|TRBD1|TRBV28|-
CASSLPPGQGVGYTF
TGTGCCAGCAGTTTACCACCGGGACAGGGGGTTGGCTACACCTTC
>TRBJ1-1|-|TRBV4-2|-
CASSRGVNTEAFF
TGTGCCAGCAGCCGGGGAGTAAACACTGAAGCTTTCTTT
>TRBJ1-1|-|TRBV6-1|-
CASSAGANTEAFF
TGTGCCAGCAGTGCCGGGGCGAACACTGAAGCTTTCTTT
>TRBJ2-2|-|TRBV5-6|-
CASRVGGVSGELFF
TGTGCCAGCAGGGTCGGGGGTGTTTCTGGAGAGCTGTTTTTT
>TRBJ2-7|-|TRBV5-4|-
CASSPDSRSSYEQYF
TGTGCCAGCAGCCCGGACAGCCGGAGCTCCTACGAGCAGTACTTC
>TRBJ2-2|TRBD2|TRBV5-4|-
CASSPRTSGTGELFF
TGTGCCAGCAGCCCCCGGACTAGCGGGACGGGGGAGCTGTTTTTT
>TRBJ1-3|-|TRBV11-2|-
CASSLDVQGNTIYF
TGTGCCAGCAGCTTAGATGTCCAGGGAAACACCATATATTTT
>TRBJ2-3|TRBD2|TRBV14|-
CASSLAGRADTQYF
TGTGCCAGCAGCCTGGCCGGGAGGGCAGATACGCAGTATTTT
>TRBJ2-6|-|TRBV9|-
CASSVDSMGPSGANVLTF
TGTGCCAGCAGCGTAGACAGTATGGGACCGTCTGGGGCCAACGTCCTGACTTTC
>TRBJ2-2|-|TRBV18|-
CASSRTGELFF
TGTGCCAGCTCTAGAACGGGGGAGCTGTTTTTT
>TRBJ1-6|-|TRBV9|once
CASSAMDRANSPLHF
TGTGCCAGCAGCGCTATGGACAGAGCGAATTCACCCCTCCACTTT
>TRBJ2-1|-|TRBV28|-
CASSSAGAYNEQFF
TGTGCCAGCAGTTCCGCGGGGGCTTACAATGAGCAGTTCTTC
>TRBJ2-5|TRBD2|TRBV5-6|-
CASSFENLAGGSQETQYF
TGTGCCAGCAGTTTCGAAAATCTAGCGGGGGGTTCCCAAGAGACCCAGTACTTC
>TRBJ2-5|-|TRBV28|-
CASSSTGGVATQYF
TGTGCCAGCAGCTCGACAGGCGGTGTGGCGACCCAGTACTTC
>TRBJ2-7|-|TRBV7-3|-
CASSLWGSAYEQYF
TGTGCCAGCAGCTTATGGGGGAGCGCCTACGAGCAGTACTTC
>TRBJ2-7|-|TRBV2|-
CASRGPYEQYF
TGTGCCAGCAGGGGTCCCTACGAGCAGTACTTC
>TRBJ1-4|-|TRBV28|medium-sized
CASTPGSRNEKLFF
TGTGCCAGCACCCCTGGCAGCCGGAATGAAAAACTGTTTTTT
>TRBJ2-7|TRBD1|TRBV7-9|-
CASSYPGQGRSYEQYF
TGTGCCAGCAGCTATCCTGGACAGGGACGCTCCTACGAGCAGTACTTC
>TRBJ2-2|TRBD1|TRBV7-7|once
CASSSTGGVVTGELFF
TGTGCTAGCAGCTCCACAGGGGGAGTAGTCACCGGGGAGCTGTTTTTT
>TRBJ1-5|-|TRBV6-1|-
CASRRSYSNQPQHF
TGTGCCAGCAGGAGGTCGTATAGCAATCAGCCCCAGCATTTT
>TRBJ2-7|TRBD2|TRBV9|-
CASSVELAGGRYEQYF
TGTGCCAGCAGCGTAGAGCTCGCGGGGGGGCGATACGAGCAGTACTTC
>TRBJ1-5|-|TRBV4-1|-
CASSPQDSGNQPQHF
TGCGCCAGCAGCCCCCAGGACTCGGGCAATCAGCCCCAGCATTTT
>TRBJ1-1|-|TRBV6-5|-
CASSERRGRAFF
TGTGCCAGCAGTGAAAGAAGGGGGAGAGCTTTCTTT
>TRBJ2-1|-|TRBV5-8|-
CASSFRGLSSYNEQFF
TGTGCCAGCAGCTTCAGGGGCCTGAGCTCCTACAATGAGCAGTTCTTC
>TRBJ1-2|-|TRBV2|-
CASSMAAGGYTF
TGTGCCAGCAGTATGGCAGCCGGTGGCTACACCTTC
>TRBJ2-7|TRBD1|TRBV6-1|-
CAGGAGTGGTYEQYF
TGTGCCGGAGGGGCGGGGACAGGGGGAACCTACGAGCAGTACTTC
>TRBJ2-7|TRBD2|TRBV6-1|-
CASSAGTSGSTRRYEQYF
TGTGCCAGCAGTGCAGGGACTAGCGGGAGTACAAGGAGGTACGAGCAGTACTTC
>TRBJ2-3|-|TRBV18|-
CASSRSGRGGTDTQYF
TGTGCCAGCTCACGTTCGGGCAGGGGAGGCACAGATACGCAGTATTTT